The sequence of this T cell receptor (beta chain) was determined in a study of T-cell reconstitution after alpha-beta-depleted transplantation in children. Germline assignment: CDR1 MDHEN and CDR2 SYDVKM. V was pared by 2 bases and J by 0 bases, with 10 bases between. CDR3 size: 15 residues. Molecular barcoding with unique molecular identifiers was used for the TCRbeta library. TCRdb redid the calling of the PCR reads with MiXCR, one entry per CDR3 protein. In the table there are about 610,000 distinct CDR3 sequences, 8% to 11% of which are singletons. This clonotype was seen repeatedly, ten times or more.

The input for sequencing was PBMCs from the stem cell graft donor, taken from the stem cell graft. The chain employs TRBV28 and TRBJ1-1, with D possibly matching TRBD1 (5 bases). This receptor was obtained from a human donor who donated a stem cell graft to a child with acute myeloid leukemia. The CDR3 reads CASSLTQVLNTEAFF. CDR3 nucleotide sequence: TGTGCCAGCAGTTTAACACAGGTTTTGAACACTGAAGCTTTCTTT.